The rows below give T cell receptor beta chains drawn from one sample of a study of T cells in Graves' hyperthyroidism and ophthalmopathy. TCRdb re-called the multiplex PCR reads with MiXCR, one entry per CDR3 protein. The top ten clones hold roughly 19% of a sample with 550,000 to 700,000 distinct CDR3 sequences, roughly 46% of them seen once. What was sequenced was peripheral blood or thyroid tissue (not recorded which). All receptors come from an adult woman with Graves' disease, either hyperthyroidism or ophthalmopathy (not recorded which). CDR3s include the opening cysteine and the closing phenylalanine or tryptophan. D genes are given only for firm matches. Clone size is given for some rows only: seen once, a few or many times, or a class if the clone is expanded.

J | V | size | D | DNA | CDR3
TRBJ1-2 | TRBV7-8 | - | - | TGTGCCAGCACCCCAGGAGGCAGGTCCTATGGCTACACCTTC | CASTPGGRSYGYTF
TRBJ2-5 | TRBV25-1 | many | - | TGTGCCAGCAGTGAACTACAATTCCGAGTTGAGGGCCGATTGCAAGAGACCCAGTACTTC | CASSELQFRVEGRLQETQYF
TRBJ2-5 | TRBV12-3/TRBV12-4 | - | - | TGTGCCAGCAGTATAAGACTGCAGGGCCCGGGGGAGACCCAGTACTTC | CASSIRLQGPGETQYF
TRBJ2-2 | TRBV5-1 | many | TRBD1 | TGCGCCAGCAGCTTGGAGGCAGGGGGTCCCACCGGGGAGCTGTTTTTT | CASSLEAGGPTGELFF
TRBJ2-7 | TRBV7-6 | many | TRBD2 | TGTGCCAGCAGCTTCCGCCTAGCGGGACTCGAGCAGTACTTC | CASSFRLAGLEQYF
TRBJ1-2 | TRBV9 | - | - | TGTGCCAGCAGCCTCGCAACGGGCTACACCTTC | CASSLATGYTF
TRBJ1-5 | TRBV19 | few | - | TGTGCCAGTAGTCCTGGACCCTCGCGGGGAGAGACCCAGCATTTT | CASSPGPSRGETQHF
TRBJ2-7 | TRBV7-9 | - | - | TGTGCCAGCAGTGACATAGTTGACAGTTACTACGAGCGGTACTTC | CASSDIVDSYYERYF
TRBJ2-7 | TRBV7-9 | many | TRBD1 | TGTGCCAGCAGCTTGGGGACAGGGGGAGGAATCGAGTACGAGCAGTACTTC | CASSLGTGGGIEYEQYF
TRBJ1-6 | TRBV15 | - | TRBD1 | TGTGCCACCAGCAGGGACAGGGTTGGCTCACCCCTCCACTTT | CATSRDRVGSPLHF
TRBJ2-7 | TRBV29-1 | - | TRBD2 | TGCAGCGTTGAGGCTAGCGGAAACGCTGTTGAGCAGTACTTC | CSVEASGNAVEQYF
TRBJ2-6 | TRBV3-1 | few | TRBD1 | TGTGCCAGCAGCCAAGACCGGGACAGCCCATCTGGGGCCAACGTCCTGACTTTC | CASSQDRDSPSGANVLTF
TRBJ1-2 | TRBV2 | few | - | TGTGCCAGCAGGACTGACATGGGAACCTTC | CASRTDMGTF
TRBJ1-6 | TRBV7-9 | - | - | TGTGCCAGCAGCTCTTACAGGGATGGATCACCCCTCCACTTT | CASSSYRDGSPLHF
TRBJ2-2 | TRBV28 | - | - | TGTGCCAGCAGTCTAACAGTGACAATGGATACCGGGGAGCTGTTTTTT | CASSLTVTMDTGELFF
TRBJ2-7 | TRBV19 | many | - | TGTGCCAGTAGTATAGGGTCCGGGAAGGACTACGAGCAGTACTTC | CASSIGSGKDYEQYF